Below, 5 T cell receptor beta chains from the same sample are listed, as sequenced in a study of CD8 T cells in ankylosing spondylitis. TCRdb independently ran MiXCR on the 5' RACE reads; one entry per CDR3 protein. Here the sample spans 90,000 to 120,000 distinct CDR3 sequences, 24% being singletons. Sequenced material: synovial fluid, either unsorted or a sorted T cell fraction (not recorded which). The receptor set was obtained from a male donor with ankylosing spondylitis.

This sequence joins TRBV14 and TRBJ2-2, with TRBD2 identical over 8 bases. After removal of 5 bases from V and 1 base from J, the junction contained 6 bases not matched to a gene. Germline V lookup: CDR1 SGHDN, CDR2 FVKESK. CDR3 length equals 16 residues. The chain's CDR3 is CASSFGTSLNTGELFF. CDR3 nucleotide sequence: TGTGCCAGCAGCTTCGGGACTAGTCTGAACACCGGGGAGCTGTTTTTT.

The chain is built from TRBV18 and TRBJ2-1, with D possibly being TRBD2 (5 bases). This CDR3 comprises 14 residues. Per germline, CDR1 KGHSH and CDR2 LQKENI. V was shortened by 6 bases and J by 8 bases, with 17 bases between the two germline ends. As DNA, the CDR3 is TGTGCCAGCTCTCGCCGGGCCATGGGAGATGAGCAGTTCTTC. Residues: CASSRRAMGDEQFF. Full variable domain (outside the CDR3, taken from reference TRBV18 and TRBJ2-1): NAGVMQNPRHLVRRRGQEARLRCSPMKGHSHVYWYRQLPEEGLKFMVYLQKENIIDESGMPKERFSAEFPKEGPSILRIQQVVRGDSAAYFCASSRRAMGDEQFFGPGTRLTVL.

This clonotype was recorded a few times. This chain connects TRBV5-5 to TRBJ1-6, with D possibly being TRBD1 (5 bases). With 0 bases removed from V and 9 bases from J, the gap between germline ends came to 7 bases. Germline V gene sequence: CDR1 SGHKS, CDR2 YYEKEE (reference sequence). The CDR3 length is 13 residues. This chain's CDR3 is CASSLGDSSPLHF. The CDR3 region has the DNA TGTGCCAGCAGCTTGGGGGACTCTTCACCCCTCCACTTT.

V gene TRBV6-2 or TRBV6-3 combines with J gene TRBJ2-1; D unclear. The germline CDR1 and CDR2 sequences are MNHEY and SVGEGT. The CDR3 runs 13 residues. V was pared by 4 bases and J by 0 bases, with 4 bases between. The CDR3 bases are TGTGCCAGCAGTTGGAGCTCCTACAATGAGCAGTTCTTC. This sequence encodes CASSWSSYNEQFF.

This rearrangement joins TRBV2 to TRBJ2-5; 7 nucleotides line up with TRBD1. Germline loops: CDR1 SNHLY, CDR2 FYNNEI. Trimming removed 4 bases from V and 0 bases from J; junction bases left unmatched: 2. The CDR3 is made up of 14 amino acids. The CDR3 nucleotides are TGTGCCAGCAGTGGCAGGGGGTACCAAGAGACCCAGTACTTC. It specifies CASSGRGYQETQYF.